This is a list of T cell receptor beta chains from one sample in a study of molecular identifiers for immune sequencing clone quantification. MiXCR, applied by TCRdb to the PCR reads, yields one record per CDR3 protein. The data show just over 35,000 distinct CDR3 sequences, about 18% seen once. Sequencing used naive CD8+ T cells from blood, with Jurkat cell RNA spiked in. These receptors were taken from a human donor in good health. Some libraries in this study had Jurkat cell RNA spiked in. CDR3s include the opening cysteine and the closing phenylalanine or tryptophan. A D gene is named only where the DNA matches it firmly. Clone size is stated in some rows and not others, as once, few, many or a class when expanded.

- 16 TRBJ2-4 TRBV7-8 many TGTGCCAGCAGTCAGGACGGGTGGGGGGCCAAAAACATTCAGTACTTC CASSQDGWGAKNIQYF
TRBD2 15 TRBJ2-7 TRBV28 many TGTGCCAGCAGCCCCTTCCGGGGAGGGCCCCACGAGCAGTACTTC CASSPFRGGPHEQYF
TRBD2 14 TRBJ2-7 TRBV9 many TGTGCCAGCAGCGTAGGCGGGGGGACCTACGAGCAGTACTTC CASSVGGGTYEQYF
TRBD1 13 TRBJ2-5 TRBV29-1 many TGCAGCGCCCGGGACAGATTTCAAGAGACCCAGTACTTC CSARDRFQETQYF
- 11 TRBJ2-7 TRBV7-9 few TGTGCCAGCAGCTTTGCAAACGAGCAGTACTTC CASSFANEQYF
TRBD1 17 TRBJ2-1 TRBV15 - TGTGCCACCAGCAGAGAAACCGGGACAGGGGTGTACAATGAGCAGTTCTTC CATSRETGTGVYNEQFF
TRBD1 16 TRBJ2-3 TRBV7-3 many TGTGCCAGCAGCTTAACCGCGGACAGGGTGAAAGATACGCAGTATTTT CASSLTADRVKDTQYF
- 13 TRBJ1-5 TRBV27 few TGTGCCAGCAGTTTGATGGAAAATCAGCCCCAGCATTTT CASSLMENQPQHF
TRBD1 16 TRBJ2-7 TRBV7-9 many TGTGCCAGCAGCCCCGGACAGGGTATGCGTGCTTACGAGCAGTACTTC CASSPGQGMRAYEQYF
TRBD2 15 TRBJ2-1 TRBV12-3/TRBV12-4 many TGTGCCAGCAGCACGACTAGCGGGAGCTACAATGAGCAGTTCTTC CASSTTSGSYNEQFF
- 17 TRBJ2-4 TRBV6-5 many TGTGCCAGCAGTTACCTGGGGCCCGGTTTGGCCAAAAACATTCAGTACTTC CASSYLGPGLAKNIQYF
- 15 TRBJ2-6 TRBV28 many TGTGCCAGCAGTTCCCGGGACTCCGGGGCCAACGTCCTGACTTTC CASSSRDSGANVLTF
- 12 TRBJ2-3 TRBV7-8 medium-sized TGTGCCAGCAGCTTAGGCACAGATACGCAGTATTTT CASSLGTDTQYF
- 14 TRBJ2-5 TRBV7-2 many TGTGCCAGCAGCTCCCTTGGGCCTCAAGAGACCCAGTACTTC CASSSLGPQETQYF
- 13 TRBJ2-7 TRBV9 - TGTGCCAGCAGCGTAGTACCCAGGGACGAGCAGTACTTC CASSVVPRDEQYF
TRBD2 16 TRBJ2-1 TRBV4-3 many TGCGCCAGCAGCCAAGATACTAGCGGAGCCTACAATGAGCAGTTCTTC CASSQDTSGAYNEQFF
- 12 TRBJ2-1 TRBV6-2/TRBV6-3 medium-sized TGTGCCAGCAGCCCCGTCCGGAATGAGCAGTTCTTC CASSPVRNEQFF
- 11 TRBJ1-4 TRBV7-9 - TGTGCCAGCCCTATTGAGGAAAAACTGTTTTTT CASPIEEKLFF
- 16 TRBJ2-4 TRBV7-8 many TGTGCCAGCAGCTCCGCCGCCTTAGCCGCCAAAAACATTCAGTACTTC CASSSAALAAKNIQYF
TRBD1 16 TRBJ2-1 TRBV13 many TGTGCCAGCAGCTTAGGGGGCGACAGGGGGCTCAATGAGCAGTTCTTC CASSLGGDRGLNEQFF
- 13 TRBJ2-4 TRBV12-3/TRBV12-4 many TGTGCCAGCACCATCGGGTCGCCGGGCATTCAGTACTTC CASTIGSPGIQYF
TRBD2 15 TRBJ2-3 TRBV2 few TGTGCCAGCAGTCCTGGGGCTAGCGGAAGAGATACGCAGTATTTT CASSPGASGRDTQYF
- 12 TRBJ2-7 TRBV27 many TGTGCCAGCAGTACTAGGTTCGACGAGCAGTACTTC CASSTRFDEQYF
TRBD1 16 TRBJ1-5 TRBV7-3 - TGTGCCAGCAGCTTCGGGACAGGGATGGGCAATCAGCCCCAGCATTTT CASSFGTGMGNQPQHF
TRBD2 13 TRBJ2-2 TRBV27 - TGTGCCAGCGGGACTAGGGAATCCGGGGAGCCGTTTTTT CASGTRESGEPFF
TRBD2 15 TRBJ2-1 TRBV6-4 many TGTGCCAGCAGTGTCCTAGCGGGAAGTTACAATGAGCAGTTCTTC CASSVLAGSYNEQFF
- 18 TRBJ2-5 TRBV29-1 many TGCAGCGTTGAAGATCCGGTTACGACCGGGACGGTTCAAGAGACCCAGTACTTC CSVEDPVTTGTVQETQYF
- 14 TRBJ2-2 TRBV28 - TGTGCCAGCAGTTTAAGGGGTGACACCGGGGAGCTGTTTTTT CASSLRGDTGELFF
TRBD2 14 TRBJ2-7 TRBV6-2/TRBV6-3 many TGTGCCAGCACCCCCCGGCGGGAGTCGTTCGAGCAGTACTTC CASTPRRESFEQYF
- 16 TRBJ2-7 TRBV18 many TGTGCCAGCTCACAACAGACGGGGCGGCTCTCCTACGAGCAGTACTTC CASSQQTGRLSYEQYF
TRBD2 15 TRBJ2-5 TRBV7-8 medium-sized TGTGCCAGCAGCTTGACTAGCGGGAGTGGAGAGACCCAGTACTTC CASSLTSGSGETQYF
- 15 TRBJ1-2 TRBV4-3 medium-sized TGCGCCAGCAGCCCAAACTCCGGGACTGCCTATGGCTACACCTTC CASSPNSGTAYGYTF
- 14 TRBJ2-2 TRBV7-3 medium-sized TGTGCCAGCAGCGCCCACGGGAACACCGGGGAGCTGTTTTTT CASSAHGNTGELFF
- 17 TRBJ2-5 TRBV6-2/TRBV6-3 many TGTGCCAGCAGTTACATTTCCGGGATTATGTTGCAAGAGACCCAGTACTTC CASSYISGIMLQETQYF
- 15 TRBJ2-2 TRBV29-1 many TGCAGCGTTGAAGAGGGTGGAGGGGTCACCGGGGAGCTGTTTTTT CSVEEGGGVTGELFF
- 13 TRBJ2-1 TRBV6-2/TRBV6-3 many TGTGCCAGCAGTTACAGCAGCTACAATGAGCAGTTCTTC CASSYSSYNEQFF
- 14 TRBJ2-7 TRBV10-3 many TGTGCCATCAGTGAGGACGGGGCGTTATTCGAGCAGTACTTC CAISEDGALFEQYF
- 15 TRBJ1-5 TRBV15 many TGTGCCACCAGCAGAAACGGAGATAGCAATCAGCCCCAGCATTTT CATSRNGDSNQPQHF
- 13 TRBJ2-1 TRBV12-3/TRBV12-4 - TGTGCCACCTCCCAAGGCACGGACAATGAGCAGTTCTTC CATSQGTDNEQFF
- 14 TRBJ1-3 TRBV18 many TGTGCCAGCTCCCCTGACAAGATTGGAAACACCATATATTTT CASSPDKIGNTIYF
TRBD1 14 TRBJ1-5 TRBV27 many TGTGCCAGCAGTTCGACAGGGTGGAATCAGCCCCAGCATTTT CASSSTGWNQPQHF
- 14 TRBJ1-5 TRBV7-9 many TGTGCCAGCAGCTTAGCAGGGTCTCATCAGCCCCAGCATTTT CASSLAGSHQPQHF
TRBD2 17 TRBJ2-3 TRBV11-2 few TGTGCCAGCCTAGGAGCTGGCGGGAGGGGGAGTTCAGATACGCAGTATTTT CASLGAGGRGSSDTQYF
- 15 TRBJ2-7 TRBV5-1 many TGCGCCAGCAGCTTGGAAAATAGCGCCTTTGACGAGCAGTACTTC CASSLENSAFDEQYF
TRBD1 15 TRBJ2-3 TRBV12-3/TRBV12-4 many TGTGCCAGCAGTTTGAAGACAGGGAACCCAGATACGCAGTATTTT CASSLKTGNPDTQYF
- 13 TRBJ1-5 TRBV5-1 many TGCGCCAGCAGCTTGTGGGAAAATCAGCCCCAGCATTTT CASSLWENQPQHF
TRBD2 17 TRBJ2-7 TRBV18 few TGTGCCAGCTCACCAAGGACTAGCGGGGCCCAAAGGAACGAGCAGTACTTC CASSPRTSGAQRNEQYF
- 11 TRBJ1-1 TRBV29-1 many TGCAGCGTTCGGGGGGGCACTGAAGCTTTCTTT CSVRGGTEAFF
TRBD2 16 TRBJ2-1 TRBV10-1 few TGCGCCAGCAGTGAGTTCGCGGGAGGGATTGGCAATGAGCAGTTCTTC CASSEFAGGIGNEQFF
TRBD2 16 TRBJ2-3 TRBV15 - TGTGCCACCAGCAAACCGAGCGGGGCTAGCACAGATACGCAGTATTTT CATSKPSGASTDTQYF
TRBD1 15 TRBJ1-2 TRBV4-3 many TGCGCCAGCAGCCCCTGGACAGGGGGCAACTATGGCTACACCTTC CASSPWTGGNYGYTF
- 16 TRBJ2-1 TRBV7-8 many TGTGCCAGCAGCCCGCGAGGCGGGGAAATAAGGAATGAGCAGTTCTTC CASSPRGGEIRNEQFF
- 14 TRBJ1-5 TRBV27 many TGTGCCAGCAGTCCAGGAGGAGGGTATCAGCCCCAGCATTTT CASSPGGGYQPQHF
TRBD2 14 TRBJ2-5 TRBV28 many TGTGCCAGCAGTTTATTGGGACTACAAGAGACCCAGTACTTC CASSLLGLQETQYF
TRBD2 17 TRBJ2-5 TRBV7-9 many TGTGCCAGCAGCTTAGCCGGGACTAGCGGATCTCAAGAGACCCAGTACTTC CASSLAGTSGSQETQYF
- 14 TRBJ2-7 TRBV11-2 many TGTGCCAGCAGCCAACCAGCTTTAACCTACGAGCAGTACTTC CASSQPALTYEQYF
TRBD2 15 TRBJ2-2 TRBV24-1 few TGTGCCACCAGTGCACTAGCGGGAGGCGCCGAGGAGCTGTTTTTT CATSALAGGAEELFF
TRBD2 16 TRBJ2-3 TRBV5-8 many TGTGCCAGCAGCCCAGGGACTAGCGGGAGAGTAGATACGCAGTATTTT CASSPGTSGRVDTQYF
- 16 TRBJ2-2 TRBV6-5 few TGTGCCAGCAGTTACTTTCGGACAGCGAACACCGGGGAGCTGTTTTTT CASSYFRTANTGELFF